Presented here are 14 T cell receptor beta chains from one specimen sequenced in a study of T cell responses to AZD1222 COVID-19 vaccine. Using immunoSEQ multiplex PCR, the repertoire was profiled, and TCRdb retains in-frame clones only, with some absent. This sample carries some 130,000 clones, 88% of them seen once, and the ten largest clones take around 20%. The specimen was peripheral blood, collected on day 0 of MenACWY control vaccination. The source of these receptors is an adult in good health.

The rearrangement links TRBV3-1 (or the pseudogene TRBV3-2) to TRBJ2-7; maybe TRBD1 (5 bases). V lost 9 bases, J lost 2 bases, and 17 bases lay in between. This CDR3 is 14 amino acids long. Looked up from germline, CDR1 is LGHDT and CDR2 is YNNKEL (reference sequence). CDR3 sequence: CASSPQGLPYEQYF. For the CDR3, the DNA is TGTGCCAGTTCCCCTCAGGGCCTCCCCTACGAGCAGTACTTC.

The chain is built from TRBV2 and TRBJ1-3; D may be TRBD1 (5 bases). This CDR3 is 13 amino acids long. With 4 bases removed from V and 5 bases from J, the gap between germline ends came to 9 bases. Germline V gene data show CDR1 as SNHLY and CDR2 as FYNNEI. The CDR3 spells CASSGDGRNTIYF. As DNA, the CDR3 is TGTGCCAGCAGTGGGGACGGAAGAAACACCATATATTTT. The full variable domain, rest sourced from reference TRBV2 and TRBJ1-3, is EPEVTQTPSHQVTQMGQEVILRCVPISNHLYFYWYRQILGQKVEFLVSFYNNEISEKSEIFDDQFSVERPDGSNFTLKIRSTKLEDSAMYFCASSGDGRNTIYFGEGSWLTVV.

V and J are TRBV5-1 and TRBJ1-6; a weak D match, TRBD1 (6 bases). Trimming shortened V by 0 bases and J by 2 bases, and 9 bases separated the two germline ends. The germline gives CDR1 SGHRS, CDR2 YFSETQ. There are 16 residues in the CDR3. CDR3 nucleotides: TGCGCCAGCAGCTTGGCAGGGGCGGCCTATAATTCACCCCTCCACTTT. Its translation: CASSLAGAAYNSPLHF. Together with reference TRBV5-1 and TRBJ1-6, the CDR3 gives the full variable domain: KAGVTQTPRYLIKTRGQQVTLSCSPISGHRSVSWYQQTPGQGLQFLFEYFSETQRNKGNFPGRFSGRQFSNSRSEMNVSTLELGDSALYLCASSLAGAAYNSPLHFGNGTRLTVT.

V and J are TRBV5-1 and TRBJ2-2; D not resolved. Trimming took off 0 bases at V and 4 bases at J, with 7 bases between the two ends. This CDR3 is built from 14 residues. In germline, CDR1 is SGHRS, CDR2 YFSETQ. CDR3 nucleotides: TGCGCCAGCAGCTTGGGAGGTAGCACCGGGGAGCTGTTTTTT. This sequence encodes CASSLGGSTGELFF.

This chain joins TRBV9 and TRBJ1-2; perhaps TRBD1 as D (5 bases). Germline values: CDR1 SGDLS, CDR2 YYNGEE. V lost 0 bases to trimming and J lost 5 bases, with 11 bases between them. The CDR3 runs to 14 residues. In DNA, the CDR3 is TGTGCCAGCAGCGTAGGTCAGGGCAAATATGGCTACACCTTC. Protein: CASSVGQGKYGYTF.

This clone was counted once. The chain employs TRBV12-1 and TRBJ2-1; TRBD1, the table's D call, was not compared with the DNA. TRBV12-1 represents a pseudogene. The CDR3 has 14 residues. The CDR3 DNA reads as TGTGCCAGCAGCTTTGGACAGAAGAACAATGAGCAGTTCTTC. Translating it yields CASSFGQKNNEQFF.

The chain couples TRBV7-9 to TRBJ1-1; D possibly corresponds to TRBD1 (5 bases). Trimming stripped 7 bases from V and 0 bases from J, with 12 bases between. The germline V gene encodes CDR1 SEHNR and CDR2 FQNEAQ (reference sequence). This CDR3 is built from 14 residues. The CDR3, as DNA: TGTGCCAGCACCGACGGGGCCATGAACACTGAAGCTTTCTTT. The encoded protein is CASTDGAMNTEAFF.

This clone was seen once. The chain has TRBV3-1 (or the pseudogene TRBV3-2) and TRBJ1-1, with 10 bases lining up with TRBD1. CDR1 LGHDT and CDR2 YNNKEL come from the germline V gene (reference sequence). V shed 4 bases and J 1 base; nucleotides not matched to a gene: 3. The CDR3 has 15 amino acids. CDR3 protein: CASSLRQGANTEAFF. CDR3 sequence (DNA): TGTGCCAGCAGCCTGCGACAGGGGGCGAACACTGAAGCTTTCTTT.

V gene TRBV20-1 combines with J gene TRBJ2-2; D gene ambiguous. Trimming left V 3 bases short and J 2 bases short, with 7 bases between. Germline CDR1 DFQATT, CDR2 SNEGSKA (reference sequence). The CDR3 spans 13 residues. The CDR3 coding sequence is TGCAGTGCTAGTCCCAGAAACACCGGGGAGCTGTTTTTT. Its protein product is CSASPRNTGELFF.

The CDR3 sequence: CASRQGDGSGNTIYF. As DNA, the CDR3 is TGTGCCAGCAGACAGGGAGACGGCTCTGGAAACACCATATATTTT. The rearrangement joins TRBV28 to TRBJ1-3; D possibly corresponds to TRBD1 (6 bases). The CDR3 is 15 residues long. The germline V gene encodes CDR1 MDHEN and CDR2 SYDVKM. V lost 6 bases, J lost 0 bases, and 12 bases lay in between.

The chain uses TRBV5-1 and TRBJ1-5, with 7 bases aligning to TRBD1. V shed 0 bases, J shed 3 bases, and the junction held 6 bases outside the gene matches. This CDR3 has 16 amino acids. From germline, CDR1 is SGHRS and CDR2 YFSETQ. CDR3 in amino acids: CASSLGPGTANQPQHF. The CDR3 DNA follows: TGCGCCAGCAGCTTGGGGCCCGGGACAGCCAATCAGCCCCAGCATTTT.

The chain is built from TRBV9 and TRBJ1-1; TRBD1 might be the D (5 bases). V lost 3 bases to trimming and J lost 4 bases, with 10 bases between them. The CDR3 is made up of 13 amino acids. CDR1 is SGDLS and CDR2 is YYNGEE in the germline V gene. DNA of the CDR3: TGTGCCAGCAGCGGCGACGGGGGCACTGAAGCTTTCTTT. It codes for CASSGDGGTEAFF.

The chain recombines TRBV6-6 with TRBJ2-1; D could derive from TRBD1 or TRBD2 (6 bases each). CDR3 length equals 18 residues. Germline V lookup: CDR1 MNHNY, CDR2 SVGAGI (reference sequence). V lost 5 bases and J 0 bases, leaving 20 bases between the germline ends. CDR3 nucleotide sequence: TGTGCCAGCAGTCCCGGTGCTAGTCGGGGGCGCTCCTACAATGAGCAGTTCTTC. Its translation is CASSPGASRGRSYNEQFF.

This sequence joins TRBV27 and TRBJ2-7; 11 bases are shared with TRBD2. This CDR3 is 13 amino acids long. V gave up 8 bases and J gave up 4 bases; unmatched junction bases: 4. CDR1 MNHEY and CDR2 SMNVEV come from the germline V gene (reference sequence). The CDR3, as DNA: TGTGCCAGCCGAACTAGCGGGAGTTACGAGCAGTACTTC. Translated, it gives CASRTSGSYEQYF.